Below are 30 T cell receptor beta chains sequenced from a single sample in a study of T cell clones after liver transplantation. Profiled with immunoSEQ multiplex PCR; TCRdb holds only in-frame clones, not every one. The sample consists of some 80,000 clones, approximately 81% of them appearing once. The source was CD4+ T cells from blood, collected less than 50 months after liver transplant. The receptors were gathered from a human patient who received a liver transplant. Some T cells may have originated in the graft donor.

The chain uses TRBV27 and TRBJ2-2; the match to TRBD1 covers 7 bases. The CDR3 consists of 14 residues. V lost 6 bases, J lost 5 bases, and 6 bases stayed unmatched. Germline V gives CDR1 MNHEY, CDR2 SMNVEV (reference sequence). The CDR3 DNA follows: TGTGCCAGCAGGAGGGACAGTGATACCGGGGAGCTGTTTTTT. It encodes CASRRDSDTGELFF.

The gene calls are TRBV11-2 and TRBJ2-4; a weak D match, TRBD2 (5 bases). The V gene's germline CDR1 is SGHAT and CDR2 FQNNGV. CDR3 size: 15 residues. V dropped 4 bases and J dropped 1 base, with 11 bases sitting between them. CDR3 residues: CASSYGGLAKNIQYF. The CDR3 nucleotides read TGTGCCAGCAGCTATGGCGGACTGGCCAAAAACATTCAGTACTTC.

The CDR3 is CASSLGGGSMNELFF. CDR3 coding DNA: TGTGCCAGCAGCTTGGGTGGAGGAAGTATGAATGAACTGTTTTTT. J is TRBJ1-4 and V is TRBV5-8, with D hard to call. The CDR3 has 15 residues. Trimming took off 0 bases at V and 12 bases at J, with 18 bases between the two ends. Germline V gene data show CDR1 as SGHTS and CDR2 as YDEGEE.

The chain couples TRBV4-3 to TRBJ1-4; weak D call: TRBD1 (6 bases). V was shortened by 3 bases and J by 10 bases, with 18 bases between the two germline ends. This CDR3 spans 15 amino acids. The germline CDR1 and CDR2 sequences are LGHNA and YSLEER. CDR3: CASSQAWQGGGKLFF. As DNA, the CDR3 is TGCGCCAGCAGCCAGGCGTGGCAGGGAGGGGGAAAACTGTTTTTT.

The chain has TRBV10-3 and TRBJ2-3; D may be TRBD2 (6 bases). The germline gives CDR1 ENHRY, CDR2 SYGVKD. V was shortened by 3 bases and J by 2 bases, with 9 bases between the two germline ends. The CDR3 runs to 14 residues. DNA of the CDR3: TGTGCCATCAGTGATGGAGGGGCCACAGATACGCAGTATTTT. Its protein is CAISDGGATDTQYF.

The genes are TRBV19 and TRBJ1-1; no definite D call. Between the trimmed V and J ends, which lost 0 bases and 7 bases, there was a span of 9 bases. The CDR3 length is 13 residues. Germline V gene lookup returns CDR1 LNHDA and CDR2 SQIVND (reference sequence). CDR3 amino acids: CASSIEGTIEAFF. The CDR3 nucleotides read TGTGCCAGTAGTATAGAGGGAACCATTGAAGCTTTCTTT.

This sequence joins TRBV7-2 and TRBJ2-1; D gene ambiguous. Germline CDR1 reads SGHTA; CDR2 reads FQGNSA. The CDR3 has 12 residues. V lost 3 bases and J lost 7, with 7 bases in between. The CDR3 region is CASSLYANEQFF. CDR3 nucleotides: TGTGCCAGCAGCTTGTACGCAAATGAGCAGTTCTTC.

J is TRBJ2-1 and V is TRBV4-3; 7 nucleotides line up with TRBD1. The length of the CDR3 is 16 residues. V lost 5 bases to trimming and J lost 6 bases; unmatched junction nucleotides: 13. Germline V lookup: CDR1 LGHNA, CDR2 YSLEER. CDR3 loop: CASSDGDRIRANEQFF. The CDR3 DNA is TGCGCCAGCAGCGACGGGGACAGAATTAGGGCCAATGAGCAGTTCTTC.

The chain joins TRBV2 to TRBJ2-4, with D perhaps assigned TRBD1 or TRBD2 (5 bases each). The V gene's germline CDR1 is SNHLY and CDR2 FYNNEI. Between the trimmed V and J ends, which lost 6 bases and 1 base, there was a span of 28 bases. The CDR3 is made up of 20 amino acids. CDR3 sequence (DNA): TGTGCCAGCAGCCCTGGTGTAGAGGGGAATGGAGTTAGGGCCAAAAACATTCAGTACTTC. This encodes CASSPGVEGNGVRAKNIQYF.

This clone counts as medium-sized. This chain uses TRBV29-1 with TRBJ2-7; the D gene is possibly TRBD2 (6 bases). CDR3 length: 16 residues. Germline V gene data show CDR1 as SQVTM and CDR2 as ANQGSEA. V shed 5 bases and J shed 0 bases, with 20 bases lying between them. In DNA form, the CDR3 reads TGCAGCGTTCATCTCGAGGAGGGAGCCGGCTCCTACGAGCAGTACTTC. Amino acid sequence: CSVHLEEGAGSYEQYF.

V and J are TRBV20-1 and TRBJ2-1; D gene ambiguous. The CDR3 has 11 residues. V lost 4 bases and J lost 2, with 3 bases in between. Germline V gene lookup returns CDR1 DFQATT and CDR2 SNEGSKA (reference sequence). DNA of the CDR3: TGCAGTGCTACGGCCTACAATGAGCAGTTCTTC. It codes for CSATAYNEQFF.

CDR3 bases: TGTGCCAGCAGGACCCCAGGGGAGGGTAACACTGAAGCTTTCTTT. Translated, it gives CASRTPGEGNTEAFF. The rearrangement uses TRBV6-6 and TRBJ1-1; D is possibly TRBD1 (6 bases). The CDR3 contains 15 residues. Germline CDR1 is MNHNY and CDR2 is SVGAGI (reference sequence). Trimming took off 6 bases at V and 2 bases at J, with 16 bases between the two ends.

Concerning this clone itself: Other DNA sequences within the sample encode an identical CDR3. The chain joins TRBV2 to TRBJ1-2; possible D gene TRBD1, 5 bases. The V gene lost 8 bases and the J gene lost 5 bases, with 12 bases spanning the gap. The germline gives CDR1 SNHLY, CDR2 FYNNEI. This CDR3 is built from 12 residues. This CDR3 reads CASYDRLYGYTF. CDR3 coding DNA: TGTGCCAGCTACGACAGACTTTATGGCTACACCTTC.

The J gene is TRBJ1-5, the V gene TRBV2; D gene unclear. Germline V gene lookup returns CDR1 SNHLY and CDR2 FYNNEI. This CDR3 has 14 amino acids. V was clipped by 6 bases and J by 4 bases, with 13 bases between them. The CDR3 sequence: CASRMERKNQPQHF. CDR3 nucleotide sequence: TGTGCCAGCAGAATGGAACGGAAAAATCAGCCCCAGCATTTT.

The CDR3 DNA reads as TGTGCCATCAGTGAGTGGGCTAGCGGGGGGGCCACAGATACGCAGTATTTT. Protein product: CAISEWASGGATDTQYF. The rearrangement links TRBV10-3 to TRBJ2-3; 12 bases map to TRBD2. The CDR3 has 17 amino acids. Germline lookup yields CDR1 ENHRY and CDR2 SYGVKD. Trimming took 1 base from V and 2 from J; bases not matched to a gene: 4.

The V call is TRBV5-1, the J call TRBJ2-5; TRBD1 aligns across 7 bases. The CDR3 length is 15 residues. The V gene's germline CDR1 is SGHRS and CDR2 YFSETQ. J gave up 5 bases and V 0 bases, and 7 bases lay outside the gene matches. This chain's CDR3 is CASSLEGRGMETQYF. DNA for the CDR3: TGCGCCAGCAGCTTGGAGGGCAGGGGGATGGAGACCCAGTACTTC.

This clone has only one observation. The rearrangement uses TRBV7-2 and TRBJ2-7; 12 bases are a match to TRBD2. V gave up 5 bases and J gave up 6 bases; unmatched junction bases: 8. The CDR3 spans 15 residues. CDR1 and CDR2 from the germline V gene are SGHTA and FQGNSA. CDR3 residues: CASSLQASGRGEQYF. As DNA, the CDR3 is TGTGCCAGCAGCCTCCAGGCTAGCGGGAGGGGCGAGCAGTACTTC.

This clone was seen more than once but under ten times. V is TRBV6-5 and J is TRBJ1-2, with D hard to call. From germline, CDR1 is MNHEY and CDR2 SVGAGI. CDR3 length: 12 amino acids. The V and J ends lost 7 bases and 8 bases respectively, with 14 bases between them. The CDR3 bases are TGTGCCAGCACTTCGTGGGGTAGGGGCTACACCTTC. This gives the protein CASTSWGRGYTF.

This chain connects TRBV5-1 to TRBJ2-7; 11 bases map to TRBD1. The trim removed 7 bases at V and 3 bases at J, leaving 6 bases unmatched. The CDR3 extends over 14 amino acids. In germline, CDR1 is SGHRS, CDR2 YFSETQ. CDR3 region: CASAPGTGGYEQYF. Here the CDR3 DNA reads TGCGCCAGCGCCCCCGGGACAGGGGGCTACGAGCAGTACTTC.

The sample holds one count of this clone. The genes are TRBV15 and TRBJ2-7; D perhaps matches TRBD1 (6 bases). Deletions cut 1 base from V and 2 bases from J, with 9 bases between. The CDR3 has 14 amino acids. Germline CDR1 reads LNHNV; CDR2 reads YYDKDF (reference sequence). CDR3: CATSRAGQAYEQYF. CDR3 in DNA: TGTGCCACCAGCAGAGCGGGACAAGCCTACGAGCAGTACTTC.

The rearrangement joins TRBV7-9 to TRBJ1-4; a possible D gene is TRBD1 (5 bases). V lost 7 bases and J lost 8, with 14 bases in between. CDR3 length equals 13 residues. The germline V gene has CDR1 SEHNR and CDR2 FQNEAQ (reference sequence). CDR3 bases: TGTGCCAGCATCGGGGCAGGGAGGGAAAAACTGTTTTTT. Its protein is CASIGAGREKLFF.

V is TRBV7-3 and J is TRBJ2-3; possibly TRBD1 for D (5 bases). Germline lookup yields CDR1 SGHTA and CDR2 FQGTGA. With 5 bases removed from V and 0 bases from J, the gap between germline ends came to 12 bases. This CDR3 comprises 15 residues. The CDR3 loop reads CASSPTVSSTDTQYF. DNA for the CDR3: TGTGCCAGCAGCCCGACAGTCTCCAGCACAGATACGCAGTATTTT.

V is TRBV5-4 and J is TRBJ2-5; the D is unclear. The V end was cut by 5 bases, the J end by 0 bases, with 11 bases between. The CDR3 spans 14 residues. Germline lookup yields CDR1 SGHNT and CDR2 YYREEE (reference sequence). The CDR3 reads CASSPSDYQETQYF. Here the CDR3 DNA reads TGTGCCAGCAGTCCAAGCGACTACCAAGAGACCCAGTACTTC.

V is TRBV28 and J is TRBJ1-5; D is ambiguous. The CDR3 contains 12 residues. Germline values: CDR1 MDHEN, CDR2 SYDVKM. Trimming stripped 1 base from V and 7 bases from J, with 5 bases between. This CDR3 is CASSLLSQPQHF. CDR3 DNA: TGTGCCAGCAGTTTATTGAGCCAGCCCCAGCATTTT.

The chain recombines TRBV2 with TRBJ2-7; 9 nucleotides line up with TRBD1. CDR1 is SNHLY, CDR2 FYNNEI, per germline. V dropped 5 bases and J dropped 6; count of bases not matched to a gene: 8. This CDR3 spans 14 amino acids. The CDR3 nucleotides read TGTGCCAGCAGTACCGGGGACAGGGAAGGCGAGCAGTACTTC. Protein: CASSTGDREGEQYF.

The chain couples TRBV5-1 to TRBJ2-7, with 8 bases aligning to TRBD1. Germline V gene sequence: CDR1 SGHRS, CDR2 YFSETQ. J was trimmed by 1 base and V by 0 bases; bases with no gene match: 3. The CDR3 is 15 amino acids. CDR3 DNA sequence: TGCGCCAGCAGCTTGGCGCAGGGGGCGTCCTACGAGCAGTACTTC. It encodes CASSLAQGASYEQYF.

There are a few counts of this clone. The V gene is TRBV5-8, the J gene TRBJ2-1; TRBD1 or TRBD2 may be the D gene (5 bases each). Germline V gives CDR1 SGHTS, CDR2 YDEGEE. Trimming pared 4 bases from V and 4 bases from J, leaving 12 bases between. This CDR3 has 14 residues. The DNA of the CDR3 is TGTGCCAGCAGCCTCCGGGACCATTACAATGAGCAGTTCTTC. Amino acids: CASSLRDHYNEQFF.

The rearrangement uses TRBV5-6 and TRBJ2-5, with D unclear. Germline V gene sequence: CDR1 SGHDT, CDR2 YYEEEE. V lost 1 base and J lost 4, with 8 bases in between. The CDR3 is 13 residues long. The CDR3 bases are TGTGCCAGCAGCTTGTCACCTGCAGAGACCCAGTACTTC. The encoded protein is CASSLSPAETQYF.

The chain has TRBV6-5 and TRBJ2-3; D might be TRBD1 or TRBD2, each matching 6 bases. CDR3 length equals 14 residues. CDR1 is MNHEY, CDR2 SVGAGI, per germline. Trimming removed 8 bases at V and 0 bases at J, with 12 bases between. CDR3 bases: TGTGCCAGCTCGTGGGGGGCCAGCACAGATACGCAGTATTTT. Translation: CASSWGASTDTQYF.

The chain recombines TRBV15 with TRBJ2-5; D is tentatively TRBD1 or TRBD2 (5 bases each). The V end was cut by 8 bases, the J end by 3 bases, with 13 bases between. The CDR3 extends over 13 amino acids. Per germline, CDR1 LNHNV and CDR2 YYDKDF (reference sequence). The CDR3 region has the DNA TGTGCCACCTCCTGGGGGACCGAAGAGACCCAGTACTTC. Translating it yields CATSWGTEETQYF.